The T cell receptor (beta chain) under discussion was sequenced for a study of T-cell memory formation after mild COVID-19. Notes on the study in general: Confirmation of SARS-CoV-2 specificity was lacking for second-wave clones peaking day 37. Cross-reactive memory apparently joined, as some responding clones appeared in pre-infection memory.

5'RACE primed from the constant segment yielded TCR alpha and TCR beta cDNA libraries bearing sample barcodes and UMIs. TCRdb reanalysed the 5' RACE reads using MiXCR and keeps one entry per CDR3 protein. Found here are 250,000 to 300,000 distinct CDR3 sequences, 15% to 20% of them singletons; the top ten hold 23%. With respect to this clonotype: Its antigen is unknown.

V shed 4 bases and J shed 6 bases, with 13 bases lying between them. The CDR3 totals 14 residues. Per germline, CDR1 MGHRA and CDR2 YSYEKL. Sequenced sample: PBMCs or a T cell subset sorted from them (not recorded which). This clonotype was obtained from a man aged 18-30 years who had mild COVID-19 (a few samples of this study predate the infection). Cell type and time point are not known. The chain joins TRBV4-1 to TRBJ2-1, with a possible D match to TRBD2 (5 bases). The CDR3 sequence is CASSPAAAVNEQFF. For the CDR3, the DNA is TGCGCCAGCAGCCCCGCGGCAGCGGTCAATGAGCAGTTCTTC.